In this sample, the clone carrying this TCR beta chain turned up a few times. The antigen remains unidentified. The data were taken from a study of T cell responses to AZD1222 COVID-19 vaccine. Findings and limits, study-wide: Spike-specific TCR breadth and depth went up after people got two AZD1222 doses.

Produced via immunoSEQ multiplex PCR; TCRdb's table is partial and in-frame only. The sample has 150,000 to 190,000 clones, over 80% seen once; the top ten hold about 9.8%. With 5 bases removed from V and 6 bases from J, the gap between germline ends came to 8 bases. The CDR3 has 12 amino acids. The germline gives CDR1 SGHAT, CDR2 FQNNGV. The source is an adult who received the AZD1222 COVID-19 vaccine. The chain has TRBV11-2 and TRBJ2-4, with TRBD1 as a possible D gene (5 bases). This material consisted of peripheral blood, taken 28 days after the second AZD1222 dose. The CDR3 coding sequence is TGTGCCAGCAGCCCCGACAGAAACATTCAGTACTTC. Translating gives CASSPDRNIQYF. Filled out from reference TRBV11-2 and TRBJ2-4, the complete variable domain reads EAGVAQSPRYKIIEKRQSVAFWCNPISGHATLYWYQQILGQGPKLLIQFQNNGVVDDSQLPKDRFSAERLKGVDSTLKIQPAKLEDSAVYLCASSPDRNIQYFGAGTRLSVL.